These 10 T cell receptor beta chains came from one sample sequenced in a study of blood T cell repertoires in COVID-19 (TCRdb year 2020). Library creation used the immunoSEQ multiplex PCR assay. In TCRdb, the immuneACCESS table is reduced to in-frame sequences with V and J assigned. These tables do not hold every clone; where another copy was compared, an unresolved V gene accounts for under half, and the others remain unexplained. The sample includes a few hundred thousand clones, with 88% observed a single time. Over 9% of the sample is in the top ten clones. Sequenced material: peripheral blood. The receptors shown here come from a woman aged 25 to 45 with COVID-19, enrolled during active disease.

This clone has a handful of counts. The chain joins TRBV6-5 to TRBJ2-7, with D maybe TRBD2 (5 bases). This CDR3 has 11 amino acids. Germline loops: CDR1 MNHEY, CDR2 SVGAGI. The V end was cut by 6 bases, the J end by 5 bases, with 8 bases between. CDR3 in amino acids: CASRRANEQYF. The CDR3 nucleotides read TGTGCCAGCAGGAGGGCTAACGAGCAGTACTTC.

This rearrangement joins TRBV10-1 to TRBJ2-7, with D unresolved. V lost 3 bases, J lost 5 bases, and 14 bases lay in between. Looked up from germline, CDR1 is WNHNN and CDR2 is SYGVQD (reference sequence). The CDR3 is 14 amino acids. CDR3 in DNA: TGCGCCAGCAGTGACAGGCAACTCTCGGACGAGCAGTACTTC. As protein: CASSDRQLSDEQYF.

This chain uses TRBV25-1 with TRBJ2-5; D may be TRBD2 (6 bases). Trimming shortened V by 3 bases and J by 1 base, and 12 bases separated the two germline ends. The CDR3 spans 15 residues. Per germline, CDR1 MGHDK and CDR2 SYGVNS. Here the CDR3 reads CASSEFLGGQETQYF. CDR3 DNA sequence: TGTGCCAGCAGTGAGTTCCTGGGGGGCCAAGAGACCCAGTACTTC.

The chain joins TRBV4-1 to TRBJ2-7; maybe TRBD1 (5 bases). The CDR3 totals 14 residues. CDR1 is MGHRA, CDR2 YSYEKL, per germline. The V and J ends lost 1 base and 6 bases respectively, with 13 bases between them. CDR3 nucleotide sequence: TGCGCCAGCAGCCAAGGGCTCAGGGCGGCCGAGCAGTACTTC. It codes for CASSQGLRAAEQYF.

The chain employs TRBV19 and TRBJ2-5; the D is unclear. Germline CDR1 reads LNHDA; CDR2 reads SQIVND (reference sequence). Deletions cut 9 bases from V and 5 bases from J, with 19 bases between. The CDR3 sequence is 14 residues long. The CDR3 is CASNNGLSVETQYF. The CDR3 DNA follows: TGTGCCAGCAACAATGGGCTATCGGTGGAGACCCAGTACTTC.

The chain combines TRBV2 with TRBJ1-2; D might be TRBD1 (5 bases). Trimming stripped 3 bases from V and 5 bases from J, with 10 bases between. The CDR3 totals 13 residues. Germline V gene lookup returns CDR1 SNHLY and CDR2 FYNNEI. CDR3 in amino acids: CASSEQGKYGYTF. CDR3 DNA: TGTGCCAGCAGTGAGCAGGGAAAGTATGGCTACACCTTC.

The rearrangement links TRBV28 to TRBJ1-2; no firm D call. The length of the CDR3 is 16 residues. Germline V gene sequence: CDR1 MDHEN, CDR2 SYDVKM. V lost 1 base and J lost 1, with 13 bases in between. CDR3 loop: CASSLFLGGHNYGYTF. CDR3 DNA: TGTGCCAGCAGTTTATTCCTGGGAGGGCATAACTATGGCTACACCTTC.

The chain combines TRBV6-4 with TRBJ1-4; tentative D call: TRBD1 (5 bases). Germline lookup yields CDR1 MRHNA and CDR2 SNTAGT. Trimming took off 7 bases at V and 7 bases at J, with 16 bases between the two ends. The CDR3 length is 14 residues. The CDR3 here is CASNPRGLSEKLFF. Here the CDR3 DNA reads TGTGCCAGCAACCCAAGGGGACTAAGTGAAAAACTGTTTTTT.

Concerning this clone itself: Other DNA sequences of this sample code for an identical CDR3. This sequence joins TRBV5-1 and TRBJ1-6, with 7 nucleotides matching TRBD1. V lost 4 bases and J lost 6; bases outside the gene matches: 4. Germline CDR1 reads SGHRS; CDR2 reads YFSETQ. The CDR3 is made up of 14 amino acids. The CDR3 DNA reads TGCGCCAGCAGCCTGAGACAGGGTAATTCACCCCTCCACTTT. Its protein is CASSLRQGNSPLHF.

This sequence joins TRBV5-6 and TRBJ2-5; D might be TRBD2 (6 bases). This CDR3 spans 14 amino acids. Germline V lookup: CDR1 SGHDT, CDR2 YYEEEE. V dropped 2 bases and J dropped 5 bases, with 13 bases sitting between them. Here the CDR3 reads CASSLSRRGETQYF. DNA of the CDR3: TGTGCCAGCAGCTTATCCCGCCGGGGGGAGACCCAGTACTTC. The full variable domain, completed using reference TRBV5-6 and TRBJ2-5, is DAGVTQSPTHLIKTRGQQVTLRCSPKSGHDTVSWYQQALGQGPQFIFQYYEEEERQRGNFPDRFSGHQFPNYSSELNVNALLLGDSALYLCASSLSRRGETQYFGPGTRLLVL.